The 26 T cell receptor beta chains below come from one sample, sequenced in a study of blood T cell repertoires in COVID-19. The protocol was immunoSEQ multiplex PCR, while the TCRdb copy is restricted to in-frame clones and leaves out a portion. The sample lists around 300,000 clones; more than 75% were seen once. The material sequenced was PBMCs or T cells enriched from blood (not recorded which). These receptors were obtained from a young woman who had recovered from COVID-19.

The V gene is TRBV5-4, the J gene TRBJ2-5, with 9 bases lining up with TRBD2. The V segment lost 4 bases and the J segment 5 bases; nucleotides outside the gene matches: 15. This CDR3 spans 17 amino acids. From germline, CDR1 is SGHNT and CDR2 YYREEE (reference sequence). The DNA of the CDR3 is TGTGCCAGCAGCAGGGGTGGTGGCGGGGGGGCCTTGGAGACCCAGTACTTC. It specifies CASSRGGGGGALETQYF.

V and J are TRBV28 and TRBJ1-1; D might be TRBD1 (6 bases). The CDR3 sequence is 12 residues long. The germline V and J ends were trimmed by 1 base and 8 bases, with 8 bases remaining between them. Germline V gives CDR1 MDHEN, CDR2 SYDVKM. Here the CDR3 reads CASSLYGQEAFF. CDR3 nucleotides: TGTGCCAGCAGTTTATACGGACAGGAAGCTTTCTTT.

V gene TRBV5-1 combines with J gene TRBJ1-2; 7 bases match TRBD1. Trimming took 4 bases from V and 4 from J; bases not matched to a gene: 7. CDR3 size: 14 residues. CDR1 SGHRS and CDR2 YFSETQ come from the germline V gene. CDR3 amino acids: CASSPTGFGYGYTF. The CDR3 coding sequence is TGCGCCAGCAGCCCGACAGGGTTCGGCTATGGCTACACCTTC.

The chain employs TRBV27 and TRBJ2-1; D remains unclear. This CDR3 contains 15 residues. Germline V CDR1 and CDR2: MNHEY, SMNVEV (reference sequence). Trimming cost V 3 bases and J 0 bases, with 9 bases left between them. CDR3 in DNA: TGTGCCAGCAGTTTCACCGTGAGCTCCTACAATGAGCAGTTCTTC. It is translated as CASSFTVSSYNEQFF.

The rearrangement joins TRBV2 to TRBJ1-5; no clear D. Germline lookup yields CDR1 SNHLY and CDR2 FYNNEI. Trimming removed 6 bases from V and 3 bases from J, with 15 bases in between. The CDR3 sequence is 15 residues long. The CDR3 bases are TGTGCCAGCAGGCCGACACCAAATGCCAATCAGCCCCAGCATTTT. Its protein product is CASRPTPNANQPQHF.

This clone was observed once. The chain has TRBV6-5 and TRBJ1-6; TRBD1 aligns across 7 bases. V lost 6 bases to trimming and J lost 10 bases; unmatched junction nucleotides: 9. CDR1 is MNHEY, CDR2 SVGAGI, per germline. The CDR3 is 14 residues long. This chain's CDR3 is CASSRTVQGSPLHF. For the CDR3, the DNA is TGTGCCAGCAGCCGCACCGTACAGGGGTCACCCCTCCACTTT.

The chain joins TRBV28 to TRBJ2-1; the match to TRBD1 covers 10 bases. From germline, CDR1 is MDHEN and CDR2 SYDVKM. The CDR3 runs to 14 residues. The trim removed 4 bases at V and 8 bases at J, leaving 5 bases unmatched. CDR3 in DNA: TGTGCCAGCAGTTGGGGACAGGGGTCGGATGAGCAGTTCTTC. The encoded protein is CASSWGQGSDEQFF.

In this sample, this clone turned up once. V is TRBV9 and J is TRBJ1-3, with TRBD1 as a possible D gene (6 bases). CDR3 length equals 15 residues. CDR1 is SGDLS and CDR2 is YYNGEE in the germline V gene. The V end was cut by 3 bases, the J end by 7 bases, with 17 bases between. CDR3 nucleotides: TGTGCCAGCAGCGCCACAGGGCTTTCGTCCAACACCATATATTTT. Residues: CASSATGLSSNTIYF.

The chain is built from TRBV11-2 and TRBJ1-3; the match to TRBD1 covers 9 bases. CDR1 SGHAT and CDR2 FQNNGV come from the germline V gene. After removal of 4 bases from V and 3 bases from J, the junction contained 1 base not matched to a gene. There are 14 residues in the CDR3. CDR3 protein: CASSWGQGGNTIYF. The CDR3 bases are TGTGCCAGCAGCTGGGGACAGGGTGGAAACACCATATATTTT.

This chain links TRBV9 with TRBJ2-1; tentatively, D is TRBD1 (5 bases). V was trimmed by 0 bases and J by 6 bases, leaving 16 bases between them. Germline-derived CDR1 and CDR2 are SGDLS and YYNGEE. The CDR3 has 16 amino acids. This chain's CDR3 is CASSVGGREDPNEQFF. The CDR3 DNA sequence: TGTGCCAGCAGCGTAGGGGGCAGGGAAGACCCCAATGAGCAGTTCTTC.

The rearrangement links TRBV11-2 to TRBJ1-2, with TRBD1 matching 8 bases. The CDR3 is 15 residues long. Germline V gives CDR1 SGHAT, CDR2 FQNNGV. V lost 5 bases, J lost 4 bases, and 9 bases stayed unmatched. The CDR3 protein is CASSVEWTGSYGYTF. The CDR3 DNA reads as TGTGCCAGCAGCGTTGAATGGACAGGGAGCTATGGCTACACCTTC.

CDR3 loop: CASSFSTRGSGNTIYF. The DNA of the CDR3 is TGTGCCAGCAGTTTTTCAACCAGGGGCTCTGGAAACACCATATATTTT. The chain uses TRBV28 and TRBJ1-3; D is perhaps TRBD1 (6 bases). Trimming stripped 3 bases from V and 0 bases from J, with 12 bases between. This CDR3 has 16 amino acids. CDR1 and CDR2 (germline): MDHEN, SYDVKM. The variable domain in full, with the rest retrieved from reference TRBV28 and TRBJ1-3, is DVKVTQSSRYLVKRTGEKVFLECVQDMDHENMFWYRQDPGLGLRLIYFSYDVKMKEKGDIPEGYSVSREKKERFSLILESASTNQTSMYLCASSFSTRGSGNTIYFGEGSWLTVV.

CDR3 in DNA: TGTGCCACCAGCAGAGACCGCGGTAGCTCTGGAAACACCATATATTTT. It yields the protein CATSRDRGSSGNTIYF. This chain connects TRBV15 to TRBJ1-3; D call uncertain. The V and J ends lost 0 bases and 0 bases respectively, with 9 bases between them. Germline loops: CDR1 LNHNV, CDR2 YYDKDF (reference sequence). The CDR3 consists of 16 residues.

This chain links TRBV27 with TRBJ1-1; D is possibly TRBD1 (6 bases). This CDR3 comprises 14 residues. Germline V CDR1 and CDR2: MNHEY, SMNVEV (reference sequence). Trimming removed 5 bases at V and 5 bases at J, with 15 bases between. CDR3 in amino acids: CASSPVPGHTEAFF. CDR3 DNA: TGTGCCAGCAGTCCCGTCCCGGGACATACTGAAGCTTTCTTT.

The chain is built from TRBV7-2 and TRBJ1-4; 9 bases map to TRBD1. The CDR3 loop spans 14 amino acids. V gave up 4 bases and J gave up 8 bases; unmatched junction bases: 5. Germline V CDR1 and CDR2: SGHTA, FQGNSA. The CDR3 DNA sequence: TGTGCCAGCAGCTCACAGGGGGCTTGGGAAAAACTGTTTTTT. It specifies CASSSQGAWEKLFF.

The rearrangement uses TRBV20-1 and TRBJ1-6, with unresolved D. CDR3 length: 13 residues. V was clipped by 3 bases and J by 9 bases, with 12 bases between them. Germline V gene sequence: CDR1 DFQATT, CDR2 SNEGSKA (reference sequence). DNA of the CDR3: TGCAGTGCTAGTGATTTGGGAGGTTCACCCCTCCACTTT. Translated: CSASDLGGSPLHF.

This clone has just one count. The V gene is TRBV19, the J gene TRBJ1-5, with 10 bases lining up with TRBD1. The CDR3 covers 15 residues. V lost 8 bases to trimming and J lost 6 bases; unmatched junction nucleotides: 10. Per germline, CDR1 LNHDA and CDR2 SQIVND (reference sequence). The CDR3 region has the DNA TGTGCCAGTGCGACAGGGGGCGAGGTAGGTCAGCCCCAGCATTTT. Protein product: CASATGGEVGQPQHF.

The chain links TRBV3-1 (or the pseudogene TRBV3-2) to TRBJ1-6; D not certain. V was trimmed by 2 bases and J by 7 bases, leaving 9 bases between them. Germline assignment: CDR1 LGHDT and CDR2 YNNKEL (reference sequence). The CDR3 loop spans 14 amino acids. DNA for the CDR3: TGTGCCAGCAGCCAAAGGTCGGGGAATTCACCCCTCCACTTT. It encodes CASSQRSGNSPLHF.

The chain uses TRBV27 and TRBJ1-6, with 8 bases matching TRBD1. The germline V gene encodes CDR1 MNHEY and CDR2 SMNVEV (reference sequence). The CDR3 extends over 14 amino acids. With V trimmed by 7 bases and J by 10 bases, 9 bases remained unmatched. The CDR3 loop is CASTRGRGLSPLHF. DNA of the CDR3: TGTGCCAGCACCCGGGGCAGGGGGCTATCACCCCTCCACTTT.

In DNA, the CDR3 is TGTGCCAGCAGCTTCGACTCCGCTAGCTCCTACAATGAGCAGTTCTTC. As protein: CASSFDSASSYNEQFF. V is TRBV7-2 and J is TRBJ2-1; D unresolved. The CDR3 totals 16 residues. CDR1 is SGHTA and CDR2 is FQGNSA in the germline V gene. V lost 3 bases and J 0 bases, leaving 12 bases between the germline ends. Supplemented by reference TRBV7-2 and TRBJ2-1, the full variable domain reads GAGVSQSPSNKVTEKGKDVELRCDPISGHTALYWYRQSLGQGLEFLIYFQGNSAPDKSGLPSDRFSAERTGGSVSTLTIQRTQQEDSAVYLCASSFDSASSYNEQFFGPGTRLTVL.

V and J are TRBV25-1 and TRBJ1-3, with D hard to call. The V end was cut by 3 bases, the J end by 0 bases, with 6 bases between. The CDR3 extends over 14 amino acids. The germline gives CDR1 MGHDK, CDR2 SYGVNS. CDR3 amino acids: CASSDYGSGNTIYF. The CDR3 nucleotides read TGTGCCAGCAGTGATTACGGCTCTGGAAACACCATATATTTT. Combining the CDR3 with reference TRBV25-1 and TRBJ1-3 gives the whole variable domain EADIYQTPRYLVIGTGKKITLECSQTMGHDKMYWYQQDPGMELHLIHYSYGVNSTEKGDLSSESTVSRIRTEHFPLTLESARPSHTSQYLCASSDYGSGNTIYFGEGSWLTVV.

This chain connects TRBV28 to TRBJ1-4; unclear D gene. CDR1 is MDHEN, CDR2 SYDVKM, per germline. V was clipped by 5 bases and J by 4 bases, with 14 bases between them. This CDR3 comprises 15 residues. In DNA, the CDR3 is TGTGCCAGCAGTACCCTGGTAGTACTTAATGAAAAACTGTTTTTT. It encodes CASSTLVVLNEKLFF.

V usage is TRBV1 and J usage is TRBJ1-2; the table's D call of TRBD1 was not tested on the DNA. TRBV1 is designated a pseudogene. CDR3 length: 16 residues. The CDR3 spells CTSSQDSDRDDYGYTF. For the CDR3, the DNA is TGCACCAGCAGCCAAGATTCCGACAGGGATGACTATGGCTACACCTTC.

CDR3 bases: TGTGCCAGCAGTTCCACGGCAGGACTAGCGAGTTTGAATGAGCAGTTCTTC. Amino acid sequence: CASSSTAGLASLNEQFF. This rearrangement joins TRBV6-2 or TRBV6-3 to TRBJ2-1; the match to TRBD2 covers 9 bases. The trim removed 4 bases at V and 7 bases at J, leaving 14 bases unmatched. Germline V gives CDR1 MNHEY, CDR2 SVGEGT. The CDR3 contains 17 residues.

This sequence joins TRBV30 and TRBJ2-2, with 7 bases lining up with TRBD1. This CDR3 region has 15 residues. The germline V gene has CDR1 GTSNPN and CDR2 SVGIG (reference sequence). Trimming at V came to 0 bases and at J to 0 bases, leaving 1 base not matched to a gene. In DNA, the CDR3 is TGTGCCTGGAGTGTAGGGACAGCGAACACCGGGGAGCTGTTTTTT. Translated, it gives CAWSVGTANTGELFF. Full variable domain (outside the CDR3, taken from reference TRBV30 and TRBJ2-2): SQTIHQWPATLVQPVGSPLSLECTVEGTSNPNLYWYRQAAGRGLQLLFYSVGIGQISSEVPQNLSASRPQDRQFILSSKKLLLSDSGFYLCAWSVGTANTGELFFGEGSRLTVL.

This chain connects TRBV12-3 or TRBV12-4 to TRBJ1-1; D might be TRBD1 (6 bases). This CDR3 region has 13 residues. Trimming cost V 7 bases and J 7 bases, with 16 bases left between them. The CDR3 nucleotides are TGTGCCAGCAAGAAGCACAGGGAGATTGAAGCTTTCTTT. It codes for CASKKHREIEAFF.